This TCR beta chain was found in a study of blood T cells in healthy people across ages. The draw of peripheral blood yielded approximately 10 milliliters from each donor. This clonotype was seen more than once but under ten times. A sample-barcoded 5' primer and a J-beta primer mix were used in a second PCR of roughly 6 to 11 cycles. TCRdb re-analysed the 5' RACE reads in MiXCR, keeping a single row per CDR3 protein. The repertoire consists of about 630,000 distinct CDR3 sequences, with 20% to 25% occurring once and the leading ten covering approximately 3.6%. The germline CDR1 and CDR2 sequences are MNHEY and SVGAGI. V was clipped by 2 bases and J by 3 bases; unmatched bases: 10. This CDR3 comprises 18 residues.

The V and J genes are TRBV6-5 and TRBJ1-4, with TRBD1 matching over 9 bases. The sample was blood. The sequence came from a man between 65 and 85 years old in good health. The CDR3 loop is CASSYLPGQGYANEKLFF. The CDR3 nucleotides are TGTGCCAGCAGTTACCTACCGGGACAGGGATACGCTAATGAAAAACTGTTTTTT.